This T cell receptor (beta chain) stems from a study of OX40 agonist ivuxolimab in advanced cancers. Whole-study context: Patients treated during dose escalation were battling hepatocellular carcinoma, melanoma, renal cell or head and neck cancer. The eligibility criteria allowed prior anti-PD-1, anti-PD-L1 or anti-CTLA-4 therapy, and about 40% had some. Three individuals attained partial responses, comprising one hepatocellular carcinoma case and two cutaneous melanoma cases.

With 4 bases removed from V and 4 bases from J, the gap between germline ends came to 22 bases. The CDR3 extends over 17 amino acids. Germline CDR1 SEHNR, CDR2 FQNEAQ (reference sequence). The study, taken as a whole, reports: What antigens the expanded peripheral T cells recognized was never established.

Here immunoSEQ multiplex PCR was the method, and the copy in TCRdb shows in-frame clones only, minus some. Of over 70,000 clones listed, 75% to 90% are singletons. Regarding this clone: Its antigen is unidentified.

The chain is built from TRBV7-9 and TRBJ1-2; D is perhaps TRBD1 (6 bases). Specimen: CD4+ or CD8+ T cells sorted from blood, collected in a trial of the OX40 agonist ivuxolimab. The sequence derives from an adult with an advanced solid tumor such as melanoma, head and neck, liver or kidney cancer. CDR3: CASSSNKVARGTYGYTF. Here the CDR3 DNA reads TGTGCCAGCAGCTCGAATAAGGTCGCTAGGGGGACCTATGGCTACACCTTC.